Shown below are 18 T cell receptor beta chains from a single sample sequenced in a study of cytomegalovirus exposure and HLA in healthy donors. Use of 60 Vbeta and 13 Jbeta primers characterized the PCR. Using immunoSEQ multiplex PCR, the repertoire was profiled, and TCRdb retains in-frame clones only, with some absent. The repertoire has approximately 180,000 clones, about three quarters of them found once; the top ten carry less than 1.5%. Sequencing was carried out using PBMCs. These receptors were obtained from a woman aged 30 to 39 in good health and CMV-seropositive.

The chain has TRBV6-5 and TRBJ2-2; 12 nucleotides match TRBD1. Germline V CDR1 and CDR2: MNHEY, SVGAGI. Trimming took 4 bases from V and 7 from J; bases not matched to a gene: 7. The CDR3 spans 16 residues. The CDR3 region has the DNA TGTGCCAGCAGTTCCACGGGACAGGGGGCAATCGGGGAGCTGTTTTTT. It yields the protein CASSSTGQGAIGELFF.

The CDR3 loop is CAISERGIGETQYF. The CDR3, as DNA: TGTGCCATCAGTGAGCGGGGGATAGGGGAGACCCAGTACTTC. This sequence joins TRBV10-3 and TRBJ2-5, with a possible D match to TRBD2 (6 bases). CDR3 length equals 14 residues. Germline V gene data show CDR1 as ENHRY and CDR2 as SYGVKD. V lost 2 bases, J lost 5 bases, and 12 bases lay in between.

The CDR3 loop is CASTIGTFSGANVLTF. Written as DNA, the CDR3 is TGCGCCAGCACCATTGGGACATTCTCTGGGGCCAACGTCCTGACTTTC. The chain has TRBV5-1 and TRBJ2-6, with TRBD1 as a possible D gene (6 bases). V lost 6 bases to trimming and J lost 0 bases, with 13 bases between them. Looked up from germline, CDR1 is SGHRS and CDR2 is YFSETQ. The CDR3 is 16 residues long.

The chain couples TRBV28 to TRBJ2-7, with TRBD2 matching 7 bases. V lost 5 bases to trimming and J lost 0 bases; unmatched junction nucleotides: 7. The V gene's germline CDR1 is MDHEN and CDR2 SYDVKM. The CDR3 covers 15 residues. The CDR3 nucleotides are TGTGCCAGCAGTACACGGGACTACCTCTCCTACGAGCAGTACTTC. Its translation: CASSTRDYLSYEQYF.

The V gene is TRBV15, the J gene TRBJ2-5, with 7 bases matching TRBD2. V shed 5 bases and J 5 bases; nucleotides not matched to a gene: 2. Looked up from germline, CDR1 is LNHNV and CDR2 is YYDKDF (reference sequence). This CDR3 has 12 residues. For the CDR3, the DNA is TGTGCCACCAGCCGGGGGGAGGAGACCCAGTACTTC. Amino acids: CATSRGEETQYF.

This clone was found once. The CDR3 sequence is CASSPGTGYSNQPQHF. In DNA, the CDR3 is TGTGCCAGCAGTCCGGGGACAGGTTATAGCAATCAGCCCCAGCATTTT. This chain connects TRBV28 to TRBJ1-5, with 8 bases identical to TRBD1. In germline, CDR1 is MDHEN, CDR2 SYDVKM. CDR3 length: 16 residues. J gave up 0 bases and V 5 bases, and 6 bases lay outside the gene matches.

The chain uses TRBV5-6 and TRBJ2-2; D is ambiguous. CDR1 and CDR2 from the germline V gene are SGHDT and YYEEEE. This CDR3 region has 16 residues. The V and J ends lost 0 bases and 4 bases respectively, with 13 bases between them. Here the CDR3 reads CASSLAVMRPTGELFF. The CDR3 bases are TGTGCCAGCAGCTTGGCCGTAATGAGGCCCACCGGGGAGCTGTTTTTT.

The chain carries TRBV11-2 and TRBJ2-7; TRBD1 is a possible D gene (6 bases). The germline CDR1 and CDR2 sequences are SGHAT and FQNNGV. The CDR3 contains 13 residues. Trimming stripped 5 bases from V and 3 bases from J, with 11 bases between. The CDR3 loop is CASSPRGYYEQYF. CDR3 nucleotide sequence: TGTGCCAGCAGCCCGAGGGGGTACTACGAGCAGTACTTC. The whole variable domain, filled in from reference TRBV11-2 and TRBJ2-7, reads EAGVAQSPRYKIIEKRQSVAFWCNPISGHATLYWYQQILGQGPKLLIQFQNNGVVDDSQLPKDRFSAERLKGVDSTLKIQPAKLEDSAVYLCASSPRGYYEQYFGPGTRLTVT.

The V call is TRBV23-1, the J call TRBJ1-2; tentative D call: TRBD1 (5 bases). TRBV23-1 is filed as an ORF, its function uncertain. The CDR3 is made up of 14 amino acids. The V end was cut by 9 bases, the J end by 0 bases, with 14 bases between. The CDR3 nucleotides are TGCGCCAGAGACAGCCTTTCACCTAACTATGGCTACACCTTC. Translating it yields CARDSLSPNYGYTF.

The chain carries TRBV11-2 and TRBJ2-6, with 8 bases fitting TRBD1. CDR3 length: 15 residues. CDR1 and CDR2 from the germline V gene are SGHAT and FQNNGV. After removal of 4 bases from V and 5 bases from J, the junction contained 4 bases not matched to a gene. The CDR3 DNA is TGTGCCAGCAGCTCCCGGACAGGGAGGGCCAACGTCCTGACTTTC. Its protein product is CASSSRTGRANVLTF.

The rearrangement links TRBV30 to TRBJ1-5; no definite D call. Trimming cost V 3 bases and J 0 bases, with 12 bases left between them. The CDR3 length is 15 residues. Germline V CDR1 and CDR2: GTSNPN, SVGIG (reference sequence). CDR3: CAWSDGLYSNQPQHF. The CDR3 region has the DNA TGTGCCTGGAGCGACGGACTGTATAGCAATCAGCCCCAGCATTTT.

The chain links TRBV12-5 to TRBJ2-1; TRBD2 matches 9 bases. This CDR3 contains 12 residues. The germline CDR1 and CDR2 sequences are LGHNT and FRNRAP. Unmatched junction bases numbered 4, after V lost 6 bases and J lost 10 bases. The CDR3 loop reads CASGMGLAEQFF. As DNA, the CDR3 is TGTGCTAGTGGCATGGGACTAGCCGAGCAGTTCTTC.

The rearrangement links TRBV2 to TRBJ1-1, with 7 bases identical to TRBD1. This CDR3 is built from 15 residues. Germline-derived CDR1 and CDR2 are SNHLY and FYNNEI. V lost 6 bases, J lost 5 bases, and 12 bases stayed unmatched. The CDR3 sequence: CASRAQRGGATEAFF. CDR3 in DNA: TGTGCCAGCAGGGCCCAGAGAGGGGGCGCGACTGAAGCTTTCTTT.

This clone was counted a single time. The genes are TRBV7-9 and TRBJ2-3; 10 nucleotides agree with TRBD2. Germline assignment: CDR1 SEHNR and CDR2 FQNEAQ (reference sequence). CDR3 length: 15 amino acids. The V segment lost 3 bases and the J segment 4 bases; nucleotides outside the gene matches: 4. CDR3 DNA: TGTGCCAGCAGCTTGGCTAGCGGGAGTGCAGATACGCAGTATTTT. Translation: CASSLASGSADTQYF.

The chain uses TRBV5-6 and TRBJ2-1; TRBD1 matches 10 bases. The CDR3 contains 15 residues. CDR1 is SGHDT and CDR2 is YYEEEE in the germline V gene. The trim removed 7 bases at V and 6 bases at J, leaving 10 bases unmatched. The CDR3 region has the DNA TGTGCCAGCGGAATTCCGGGACAGGGGTTCAATGAGCAGTTCTTC. Its protein product is CASGIPGQGFNEQFF.

The chain employs TRBV6-5 and TRBJ2-7; TRBD1 might be the D (6 bases). Germline CDR1 and CDR2: MNHEY and SVGAGI. V was clipped by 0 bases and J by 4 bases, with 13 bases between them. The CDR3 is made up of 15 amino acids. CDR3 amino acids: CASSYSNRATYEQYF. CDR3 DNA: TGTGCCAGCAGTTACTCGAACAGGGCGACTTACGAGCAGTACTTC.

The rearrangement uses TRBV5-1 and TRBJ2-7, with a possible D match to TRBD1 (6 bases). In germline, CDR1 is SGHRS, CDR2 YFSETQ. V lost 0 bases and J 6 bases, leaving 16 bases between the germline ends. The CDR3 loop spans 15 amino acids. The CDR3 is CASSLVGTKVGEQYF. The CDR3 DNA follows: TGCGCCAGCAGCTTGGTCGGGACAAAAGTAGGCGAGCAGTACTTC.

The chain uses TRBV7-3 and TRBJ2-2, with 9 bases lining up with TRBD2. The V gene end was trimmed by 5 bases and the J gene end by 7 bases; junction bases not matched to a gene: 8. Germline CDR1 is SGHTA and CDR2 is FQGTGA. The CDR3 consists of 15 residues. The CDR3 region has the DNA TGTGCCAGCAGCCGAGATAGCGGGAGTATCGGGGAGCTGTTTTTT. It codes for CASSRDSGSIGELFF.